This entry describes one T cell receptor (beta chain). Its antigen is unknown. It has no much larger one-base neighbor in the sample; base qualities were not kept. Each donor gave one peripheral blood draw, approximately 110 mL on average, collected into heparinised tubes. A BD FACSAria II was used to sort naive, central memory, regulatory and stem cell-like memory CD4+ T cells with a panel that included CD45RO, CCR7, CD25, CD127, CD95 and CD27. All sorted populations exceeded 95% purity. Right away, PBMCs were isolated by Lymphoprep density gradient centrifugation and were stained directly, with no culture step. So that batch effects would be minimized, each experiment stained and sorted samples in pairs, pairing one healthy donor with one patient. The entire isolated RNA was reverse transcribed using the High Capacity cDNA Reverse Transcription Kit, and thus expressed TCRB transcripts were sequenced. Deep immunoSEQ sequencing was performed on naive, central memory and regulatory T cell samples, with an average of approximately 4 million total reads per sample. Sorted cells were lysed in RLT buffer and RNA was extracted with DNase-treated RNeasy Micro or Mini kits, depending on cell number. Each cell subset was processed on its own to prevent cross-contamination, while patient and healthy donor samples were processed together. Using the immunoSEQ multiplex PCR, TCRB sequences were amplified from cDNA into 87-bp fragments spanning the CDR3 region. Sequencing of the amplicons was performed on the Illumina HiSeq platform. On the study's bioinformatics: PCR bias was corrected computationally using synthetic template baselines, and reads within Hamming distance 2 were collapsed, with unmergeable singletons discarded. By aligning reads against IMGT, V, D and J genes, CDR3 length, and insertions or deletions at six rearrangement sites were assigned. Within each subset, clonotype counts were normalized to the number of sorted cells before true diversity and Gini coefficients were calculated with the tcR R package. Repertoire sharing was quantified using the overlap coefficient calculated on TCRB nucleotide sequences. TCRdb retrieved this table from immuneACCESS and kept in-frame rearrangements only. Not all clones are present; in checked studies, unresolved V genes account for under half, and no reason is known for the remainder. V, J and clone size were drawn from that table, and D and trimming were deduced from the DNA. The sample data list 200,000 to 250,000 clones, and approximately 11% of these were observed just once. The ten most abundant clones make up less than 1.5% of the sample.

The record originates from a study of beta chain features in type 1 diabetes listed by TCRdb under 2018. In terms of the full investigation: Mean age, gender distribution, total cell number and subset yield did not differ between patients and healthy donors. A total of about 99,000,000 sorted cells were examined across all samples, and RNA yield correlated strongly with the number of cells per subset. The study compared the TCRB repertoires of sorted circulating CD4+ T cell subsets in recently diagnosed type 1 diabetes patients with those in matched healthy donors. Regulatory and stem cell-like memory subsets were obtained from only 8 patients and roughly 8 healthy donors, while naive and central memory subsets were obtained from all 28 donors.

On the study overall, not on this receptor specifically: The naive, central memory and regulatory TCRB repertoires appeared to resemble one another more closely among patients than among healthy donors. In all four CD4+ subsets, TCRB CDR3 length was moderately but significantly shorter in type 1 diabetes patients. Fewer insertions and more nucleotide deletions at VDJ recombination sites were observed in patients with type 1 diabetes, implying thymic rearrangement abnormalities. HLA sub-analyses involved small numbers of individuals, so any influence of HLA type on TCRB rearrangement remained unresolved. Shorter templates might have been favored by PCR, but patient and control samples were amplified and corrected together, so both groups would have been affected equally by any skew. Because cDNA was sequenced instead of genomic DNA, highly expressing activated cells could be over-represented, though the groups showed no difference in activation or CD3 levels.

The sequencing input was central memory CD4+ T cells from blood. The source is a man aged 18 to 30 in good health.

Read as DNA, the sequence is TGTGCCAGCAGCTGGGCGGATACGCAGTATTTT. Its translation reads: CASSWADTQYF. The V and J genes are TRBV7-9 and TRBJ2-3; confidence is insufficient to name the D gene. V is clipped by 4 bases and J by 6 bases, and the sequence between their germline boundaries is 5 bases long. Sequences SEHNR (CDR1) and FQNEAQ (CDR2) are obtained from the germline V gene (reference sequence). Spanning cysteine to phenylalanine, the CDR3 consists of 11 amino acids. The retained sequence is limited to the CDR3, 33 bases, with the frame set at the first base.